One sample yielded the 24 T cell receptor beta chains listed below, sequenced in a study of vaccination and CD4 T cells after COVID-19. Noted treatment: roughly 10-day PBMC culture with coronavirus spike peptide pools or control peptides (ViraFEST assay). The antigens for these receptors are not known. Sequencing of DNA taken from cultured CD4+ T cells relied on the Oncomine TCR Beta short-read assay. One entry per CDR3 protein results from TCRdb running MiXCR on the PCR reads. The repertoire includes about 8,100 distinct CDR3 sequences, more than 45% of them detected once, and about 33% sits in the top ten. The sequencing input was CD4+ T cells from blood, cultured in vitro. All receptors come from a human donor who had recovered from COVID-19.

This clonotype showed up just once. V gene TRBV6-5 combines with J gene TRBJ1-2; perhaps TRBD1 as D (6 bases). Trimming shortened V by 2 bases and J by 0 bases, and 10 bases separated the two germline ends. The CDR3 covers 15 residues. The germline V gene encodes CDR1 MNHEY and CDR2 SVGAGI. CDR3 loop: CASSYGQSANYGYTF. The CDR3 coding sequence is TGTGCCAGCAGTTACGGACAGTCGGCTAACTATGGCTACACCTTC.

A single count supports this clonotype. This sequence joins TRBV5-1 and TRBJ1-6; D may be TRBD1 (6 bases). The CDR3 spans 15 residues. V was pared by 1 base and J by 7 bases, with 12 bases between. Germline assignment: CDR1 SGHRS and CDR2 YFSETQ. The CDR3 DNA reads TGCGCCAGCAGCTTGCCATCAGGGGCAAATTCACCCCTCCACTTT. Protein: CASSLPSGANSPLHF.

The V and J genes are TRBV18 and TRBJ1-1; D unresolved. Trimming left V 3 bases short and J 3 bases short, with 17 bases between. Germline V CDR1 and CDR2: KGHSH, LQKENI. The CDR3 has 16 residues. CDR3 in amino acids: CASSPPTTLEDTEAFF. CDR3 DNA: TGTGCCAGCTCACCTCCCACCACCCTAGAGGACACTGAAGCTTTCTTT.

The chain recombines TRBV5-6 with TRBJ2-5; 11 bases match TRBD1. The CDR3 extends over 14 amino acids. V gave up 3 bases and J gave up 5 bases; unmatched junction bases: 3. In germline, CDR1 is SGHDT, CDR2 YYEEEE. The CDR3 nucleotides are TGTGCCAGCAGCTCCGGACAGGGGGCTGAGACCCAGTACTTC. Translated: CASSSGQGAETQYF.

The rearrangement joins TRBV2 to TRBJ1-6, with 7 positions matching TRBD1. Germline trimming cut 7 bases from V and 2 bases from J; bases unmatched to any gene: 8. There are 16 residues in the CDR3. Germline CDR1 SNHLY, CDR2 FYNNEI. The DNA of the CDR3 is TGTGCCAGCATCTCCAGGGGGTCGGCCTATAATTCACCCCTCCACTTT. This sequence encodes CASISRGSAYNSPLHF.

The rearrangement links TRBV6-4 to TRBJ1-1; possible D gene TRBD1, 5 bases. Deletions cut 6 bases from V and 1 base from J, with 21 bases between. The CDR3 extends over 17 amino acids. Germline assignment: CDR1 MRHNA and CDR2 SNTAGT. The CDR3 here is CASRKETAQEPNTEAFF. In DNA form, the CDR3 reads TGTGCCAGCAGAAAAGAGACAGCCCAGGAACCGAACACTGAAGCTTTCTTT.

The chain links TRBV11-2 to TRBJ1-2; tentatively, D is TRBD1 (5 bases). V was trimmed by 0 bases and J by 3 bases, leaving 8 bases between them. From germline, CDR1 is SGHAT and CDR2 FQNNGV. The CDR3 consists of 14 residues. CDR3 residues: CASSLDPGYYGYTF. The CDR3 nucleotides are TGTGCCAGCAGCTTAGACCCAGGGTACTATGGCTACACCTTC.

V and J are TRBV18 and TRBJ2-1; 10 bases fit TRBD2. Germline values: CDR1 KGHSH, CDR2 LQKENI. The CDR3 runs to 17 residues. With 3 bases clipped from V and 5 bases from J, the junction kept 10 bases outside the gene matches. CDR3 DNA: TGTGCCAGCTCACCGCTAGCGGGGGTCAGGGTGAACAATGAGCAGTTCTTC. This translates into CASSPLAGVRVNNEQFF.

The sample holds a few counts of this clonotype. The chain employs TRBV12-3 or TRBV12-4 and TRBJ1-6; D gene unclear. Deletions cut 6 bases from V and 8 bases from J, with 11 bases between. This CDR3 is 13 amino acids long. For the CDR3, the DNA is TGTGCCAGCAGCATTCGGGGTGATTCACCCCTCCACTTT. This encodes CASSIRGDSPLHF.

J is TRBJ1-1 and V is TRBV20-1; D is ambiguous. Trimming left V 2 bases short and J 10 bases short, with 17 bases between. The CDR3 has 13 amino acids. Germline values: CDR1 DFQATT, CDR2 SNEGSKA (reference sequence). Here the CDR3 DNA reads TGCAGTGCTAGACCCGACCGACTGGCAGGAGCTTTCTTT. Protein product: CSARPDRLAGAFF.

The rearrangement uses TRBV7-9 and TRBJ1-4; D uncertain. Trimming pared 2 bases from V and 5 bases from J, leaving 9 bases between. The CDR3 runs 14 residues. The germline CDR1 and CDR2 sequences are SEHNR and FQNEAQ (reference sequence). The CDR3 loop reads CASSLYSPNEKLFF. The CDR3 nucleotides are TGTGCCAGCAGCTTATATTCCCCCAATGAAAAACTGTTTTTT. Full variable domain (missing parts from reference TRBV7-9 and TRBJ1-4): DTGVSQNPRHKITKRGQNVTFRCDPISEHNRLYWYRQTLGQGPEFLTYFQNEAQLEKSRLLSDRFSAERPKGSFSTLEIQRTEQGDSAMYLCASSLYSPNEKLFFGSGTQLSVL.

Written as DNA, the CDR3 is TGTGCCAGTAGTATAGATAGATTGCAAGAGACCCAGTACTTC. Its translation: CASSIDRLQETQYF. The chain recombines TRBV19 with TRBJ2-5; D is unresolved. CDR1 is LNHDA and CDR2 is SQIVND in the germline V gene (reference sequence). V dropped 0 bases and J dropped 2 bases, with 7 bases sitting between them. The CDR3 contains 14 residues.

This clonotype was observed a few times. V usage is TRBV4-1 and J usage is TRBJ2-2; 10 bases map to TRBD2. With 2 bases clipped from V and 4 bases from J, the junction kept 4 bases outside the gene matches. Germline assignment: CDR1 MGHRA and CDR2 YSYEKL. The CDR3 runs to 16 residues. CDR3 DNA: TGCGCCAGCAGCCAATCTAGCGGGAGACTCACCGGGGAGCTGTTTTTT. Amino acid sequence: CASSQSSGRLTGELFF.

By share, this clonotype counts as medium-sized (0.01 to 0.1%). The chain couples TRBV5-1 to TRBJ1-6; tentatively, D is TRBD1 (6 bases). CDR1 is SGHRS, CDR2 YFSETQ, per germline. The CDR3 is 15 residues long. V shed 0 bases and J shed 7 bases, with 11 bases lying between them. CDR3: CASSLALTGNSPLHF. The CDR3 DNA follows: TGCGCCAGCAGCTTGGCGCTCACAGGGAATTCACCCCTCCACTTT.

The chain is built from TRBV6-1 and TRBJ2-2; 7 positions match TRBD2. Germline V gene lookup returns CDR1 MNHNS and CDR2 SASEGT. Unmatched junction bases numbered 1, after V lost 6 bases and J lost 6 bases. The CDR3 sequence is 12 residues long. The CDR3 spells CASRTSAGELFF. The CDR3 bases are TGTGCCAGCAGAACTAGCGCCGGGGAGCTGTTTTTT.

The chain combines TRBV6-1 with TRBJ1-2; 10 bases map to TRBD1. CDR3 length equals 14 residues. Germline trimming cut 7 bases from V and 8 bases from J; bases unmatched to any gene: 10. Germline lookup yields CDR1 MNHNS and CDR2 SASEGT. The CDR3 sequence: CASTQDRGLNGYTF. Here the CDR3 DNA reads TGTGCCAGCACGCAAGACAGGGGGCTAAACGGCTACACCTTC.

This clonotype has just a few counts. The V call is TRBV24-1, the J call TRBJ2-5; D remains ambiguous. Per the germline V gene, CDR1 is KGHDR and CDR2 is SFDVKD. The CDR3 length is 14 residues. V dropped 0 bases and J dropped 2 bases, with 6 bases sitting between them. DNA for the CDR3: TGTGCCACCAGTGATTTGCCAGGTCAAGAGACCCAGTACTTC. Protein sequence: CATSDLPGQETQYF.

The V gene is TRBV27, the J gene TRBJ1-5; the match to TRBD1 covers 9 bases. V gave up 6 bases and J gave up 0 bases; unmatched junction bases: 3. The length of the CDR3 is 15 residues. From germline, CDR1 is MNHEY and CDR2 SMNVEV (reference sequence). The CDR3 loop reads CASRDRGLSNQPQHF. The CDR3 nucleotides are TGTGCCAGCAGGGACAGGGGCCTTAGCAATCAGCCCCAGCATTTT.

V is TRBV19 and J is TRBJ1-2; no definite D call. The CDR3 length is 16 residues. The germline V gene has CDR1 LNHDA and CDR2 SQIVND (reference sequence). V was trimmed by 1 base and J by 8 bases, leaving 20 bases between them. The CDR3 nucleotides are TGTGCCAGTAGTATAGTTAGGCAAGCTGTCGGTCAAGGCTACACCTTC. Its translation: CASSIVRQAVGQGYTF.

This clonotype was picked up a small number of times. The gene calls are TRBV15 and TRBJ1-5; no reliable D call. V lost 2 bases to trimming and J lost 6 bases, with 8 bases between them. This CDR3 has 13 residues. CDR1 is LNHNV, CDR2 YYDKDF, per germline (reference sequence). The CDR3 is CATSRKPGQPQHF. The CDR3 region has the DNA TGTGCCACCAGCAGAAAACCGGGTCAGCCCCAGCATTTT.

In this sample, this clonotype turned up once. V gene TRBV7-2 combines with J gene TRBJ2-1, with D possibly matching TRBD1 (5 bases). From germline, CDR1 is SGHTA and CDR2 FQGNSA. There are 15 residues in the CDR3. Between the trimmed V and J ends, which lost 1 base and 6 bases, there was a span of 13 bases. The CDR3 DNA sequence: TGTGCCAGCAGCTTAGGGGGCCTAAAGGGCAATGAGCAGTTCTTC. As protein: CASSLGGLKGNEQFF.

V and J are TRBV15 and TRBJ1-5; 10 nucleotides agree with TRBD1. The CDR3 spans 15 residues. Trimming removed 3 bases from V and 7 bases from J; junction bases left unmatched: 6. Germline V gene data show CDR1 as LNHNV and CDR2 as YYDKDF (reference sequence). The CDR3 is CATSSRDRGDQPQHF. In DNA, the CDR3 is TGTGCCACCAGCAGCCGGGACAGGGGAGACCAGCCCCAGCATTTT.

This rearrangement joins TRBV21-1 to TRBJ2-6; the table calls TRBD2, which could not be checked here. TRBV21-1 is labeled a pseudogene. This CDR3 spans 20 amino acids. The CDR3 sequence is CASSNRAVAAPWAGANVLTF. The CDR3 DNA reads TGTGCCAGCAGCAACAGAGCGGTGGCGGCTCCGTGGGCTGGGGCCAACGTCCTGACTTTC.

V usage is TRBV7-8 and J usage is TRBJ1-3; D unresolved. The CDR3 is 16 amino acids. Per germline, CDR1 SGHVS and CDR2 FQNEAQ. Trimming took 5 bases from V and 0 from J, leaving 14 bases between them. The CDR3 DNA is TGTGCCAGCAGCAATTGGTGGGGAGACTCTGGAAACACCATATATTTT. Its protein is CASSNWWGDSGNTIYF.